These 19 T cell receptor beta chains were all obtained from the same sample, sequenced in a study of blood T cell repertoires in COVID-19. Some clones are missing from TCRdb's copy, which holds only in-frame ones; the method was immunoSEQ multiplex PCR. The sample carries roughly 29,000 clones, approximately 80% recorded once. The sample comprised peripheral blood. All receptors come from a man aged 65 to 79 with active COVID-19.

The chain uses TRBV18 and TRBJ2-7, with D perhaps TRBD1 (7 bases). This CDR3 spans 14 amino acids. The germline V gene encodes CDR1 KGHSH and CDR2 LQKENI. Between the trimmed V and J ends, which lost 2 bases and 5 bases, there was a span of 13 bases. The CDR3 DNA follows: TGTGCCAGCTCACCAACAACAGGGGAGGACGAGCAGTACTTC. Its protein is CASSPTTGEDEQYF.

This clone showed up just once. The chain couples TRBV6-5 to TRBJ1-5; 7 bases are shared with TRBD1. This CDR3 comprises 15 residues. J lost 5 bases, V lost 6 bases, and 10 bases had no gene match. CDR1 MNHEY and CDR2 SVGAGI come from the germline V gene. The CDR3 loop is CASRDRAFRDQPQHF. The CDR3, as DNA: TGTGCCAGCAGAGACAGGGCGTTTAGGGATCAGCCCCAGCATTTT.

The chain combines TRBV6-6 with TRBJ2-5, with TRBD1 matching over 10 bases. The CDR3 loop spans 17 amino acids. CDR1 and CDR2 from the germline V gene are MNHNY and SVGAGI (reference sequence). V lost 5 bases, J lost 3 bases, and 12 bases stayed unmatched. CDR3 DNA: TGTGCCAGCAGTCCAACCTTGACAGGGGGCAAGAAAGAGACCCAGTACTTC. Encoded protein: CASSPTLTGGKKETQYF.

This CDR3 is CARTPETQYF. CDR3 coding DNA: TGTGCCAGAACCCCTGAGACCCAGTACTTC. The chain links TRBV5-3 to TRBJ2-5; no firm D call. TRBV5-3 carries the ORF label, with uncertain function. V shed 6 bases and J shed 5 bases, with 5 bases lying between them. This CDR3 contains 10 residues.

The chain is built from TRBV11-2 and TRBJ2-3; TRBD2 aligns across 15 bases. With 7 bases clipped from V and 3 bases from J, the junction kept 8 bases outside the gene matches. Germline loops: CDR1 SGHAT, CDR2 FQNNGV. This CDR3 has 17 amino acids. The CDR3: CASTWTSGRAGTDTQYF. The CDR3 bases are TGTGCCAGCACCTGGACTAGCGGGAGGGCCGGGACAGATACGCAGTATTTT.

This CDR3 reads CASSEFGGGTGELFF. CDR3 sequence (DNA): TGTGCCAGCAGTGAATTCGGGGGAGGCACCGGGGAGCTGTTTTTT. The V gene is TRBV25-1, the J gene TRBJ2-2; D perhaps matches TRBD2 (6 bases). Trimming cost V 1 base and J 4 bases, with 10 bases left between them. CDR3 size: 15 residues. Germline V gene data show CDR1 as MGHDK and CDR2 as SYGVNS.

The V and J genes are TRBV4-1 and TRBJ2-6; 7 nucleotides align to TRBD1. Germline trimming cut 2 bases from V and 0 bases from J; bases unmatched to any gene: 7. This CDR3 is built from 18 residues. From germline, CDR1 is MGHRA and CDR2 YSYEKL. The DNA for the CDR3 is TGCGCCAGCAGCCAAAACGCCCAGGGGGACTCTGGGGCCAACGTCCTGACTTTC. It yields the protein CASSQNAQGDSGANVLTF.

The chain joins TRBV4-1 to TRBJ2-5; 8 nucleotides align to TRBD1. CDR3 length: 16 residues. Germline CDR1 reads MGHRA; CDR2 reads YSYEKL. J lost 2 bases, V lost 0 bases, and 5 bases had no gene match. CDR3 DNA: TGCGCCAGCAGCCAAGATCCGTGGACAGGGCAAGAGACCCAGTACTTC. Translating it yields CASSQDPWTGQETQYF.

The chain couples TRBV7-6 to TRBJ2-7; D not certain. The germline V and J ends were trimmed by 1 base and 2 bases, with 18 bases remaining between them. The germline CDR1 and CDR2 sequences are SGHVS and FNYEAQ. The length of the CDR3 is 17 residues. DNA of the CDR3: TGTGCCAGCAGCTTAGGCCCGCACAGTGAACGAGCCTACGAGCAGTACTTC. It translates to CASSLGPHSERAYEQYF.

The rearrangement links TRBV7-8 to TRBJ2-1; 9 positions match TRBD2. Looked up from germline, CDR1 is SGHVS and CDR2 is FQNEAQ. The junction had 0 bases not matched to a gene; V was cut back by 3 bases and J by 0 bases. The length of the CDR3 is 15 residues. The CDR3 DNA reads as TGTGCCAGCAGCTTGCGGGAGGGCTCCTACAATGAGCAGTTCTTC. The encoded protein is CASSLREGSYNEQFF.

The chain has TRBV7-3 and TRBJ2-2; 8 bases map to TRBD2. Losses at the gene ends were 2 bases for V and 5 bases for J; bases not matched to a gene: 10. The CDR3 is 17 residues long. CDR1 SGHTA and CDR2 FQGTGA come from the germline V gene. The CDR3 loop is CASSLDGGLAETGELFF. In DNA, the CDR3 is TGTGCCAGCAGCTTAGATGGTGGACTAGCCGAGACCGGGGAGCTGTTTTTT.

This sequence joins TRBV7-3 and TRBJ2-2; TRBD1 matches 7 bases. This CDR3 has 15 amino acids. The germline V gene encodes CDR1 SGHTA and CDR2 FQGTGA. The trim removed 3 bases at V and 4 bases at J, leaving 5 bases unmatched. CDR3 coding DNA: TGTGCCAGCAGCTTCGTCGACAGGGCCACCGGGGAGCTGTTTTTT. Translating gives CASSFVDRATGELFF.

The V call is TRBV5-1, the J call TRBJ1-1; 7 bases align to TRBD1. With V trimmed by 4 bases and J by 10 bases, 10 bases remained unmatched. This CDR3 region has 13 residues. Germline CDR1 is SGHRS and CDR2 is YFSETQ. CDR3 sequence (DNA): TGCGCCAGCAGCCGGTACGGACAGGAGCCAGCTTTCTTT. Translation gives CASSRYGQEPAFF. The full variable domain, its missing parts supplied by reference TRBV5-1 and TRBJ1-1, is KAGVTQTPRYLIKTRGQQVTLSCSPISGHRSVSWYQQTPGQGLQFLFEYFSETQRNKGNFPGRFSGRQFSNSRSEMNVSTLELGDSALYLCASSRYGQEPAFFGQGTRLTVV.

This clone is judged medium-sized. The chain has TRBV7-9 and TRBJ2-3, with 12 bases lining up with TRBD2. CDR3 size: 17 residues. The J segment lost 1 base and the V segment lost 5 bases, leaving 7 bases of the junction unmatched. From germline, CDR1 is SEHNR and CDR2 FQNEAQ (reference sequence). The CDR3 bases are TGTGCCAGCAGCCCAAAGCGACTAGCGGGGGGCACAGATACGCAGTATTTT. This sequence encodes CASSPKRLAGGTDTQYF.

The chain employs TRBV19 and TRBJ2-5; 8 bases are a match to TRBD2. Germline assignment: CDR1 LNHDA and CDR2 SQIVND (reference sequence). This CDR3 comprises 14 residues. V gave up 5 bases and J gave up 1 base; unmatched junction bases: 3. The CDR3 coding sequence is TGTGCCAGTAGTTACGGGGGGGCCCAAGAGACCCAGTACTTC. This codes for CASSYGGAQETQYF.

The rearrangement links TRBV6-1 to TRBJ2-2; 8 bases line up with TRBD1. The CDR3 contains 15 residues. Germline-derived CDR1 and CDR2 are MNHNS and SASEGT. The ends lost 3 bases at V and 4 bases at J; junction bases unmatched: 4. The CDR3 nucleotides are TGTGCCAGCAGTGACAGGGGGCTGGGCACCGGGGAGCTGTTTTTT. Translating gives CASSDRGLGTGELFF.

The V call is TRBV27, the J call TRBJ2-7, with TRBD2 matching 7 bases. V shed 5 bases, J shed 0 bases, and the junction held 4 bases outside the gene matches. CDR3 length: 14 amino acids. Germline CDR1 and CDR2: MNHEY and SMNVEV (reference sequence). The CDR3 spells CASSRTRDSYEQYF. As DNA, the CDR3 is TGTGCCAGCAGTAGGACTAGGGACTCCTACGAGCAGTACTTC.

The genes are TRBV2 and TRBJ2-1; 7 bases match TRBD2. The J segment lost 9 bases and the V segment lost 4 bases, leaving 12 bases of the junction unmatched. Per germline, CDR1 SNHLY and CDR2 FYNNEI. The CDR3 contains 15 residues. The CDR3 here is CASSGLDWGRGEQFF. The CDR3 DNA reads TGTGCCAGCAGTGGACTAGACTGGGGGAGGGGTGAGCAGTTCTTC.

This clone was seen only once. V and J are TRBV4-1 and TRBJ2-1, with D maybe TRBD1 (5 bases). CDR3 size: 15 residues. V lost 2 bases to trimming and J lost 11 bases, with 19 bases between them. CDR1 is MGHRA, CDR2 YSYEKL, per germline. The CDR3 coding sequence is TGCGCCAGCAGCCAAAATCCCTCTCAGGGTTTACAGCAGTTCTTC. Protein sequence: CASSQNPSQGLQQFF.